This T cell receptor beta chain was identified in a study of T cell responses to AZD1222 COVID-19 vaccine. Across the study: Pooled samples include second doses given at about 4 or 12 weeks. Findings and limits, study-wide: White British donors predominated, females outnumbered males, and clonal diversity was possibly underestimated. Sampled repertoires all dated from after the peak T cell response.

Note on this clone: Its antigen is unidentified.

Per the germline V gene, CDR1 is SEHNR and CDR2 is FQNEAQ (reference sequence). V was pared by 0 bases and J by 10 bases, with 16 bases between. The CDR3 extends over 16 amino acids. Repertoires were generated with immunoSEQ multiplex PCR, while TCRdb's copy carries only in-frame clones and drops some. The table has about 160,000 clones, 88% seen once. The genes are TRBV7-9 and TRBJ1-6; D is unclear. This TCR was recovered from an adult in good health. Sequencing was performed on peripheral blood, taken on day 0 of AZD1222 vaccination. The CDR3 DNA reads TGTGCCAGCAGCTTAGCGGTGGGAGGGATCGGGTCACCCCTCCACTTT. Translating it yields CASSLAVGGIGSPLHF.